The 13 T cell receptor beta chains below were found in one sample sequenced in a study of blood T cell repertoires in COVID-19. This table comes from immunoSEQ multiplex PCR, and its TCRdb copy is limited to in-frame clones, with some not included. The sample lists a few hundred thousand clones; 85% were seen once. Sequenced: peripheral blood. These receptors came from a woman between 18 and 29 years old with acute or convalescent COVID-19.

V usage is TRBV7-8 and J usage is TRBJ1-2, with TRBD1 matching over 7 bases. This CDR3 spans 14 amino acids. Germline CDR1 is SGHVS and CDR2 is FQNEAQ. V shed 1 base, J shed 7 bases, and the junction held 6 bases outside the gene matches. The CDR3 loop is CASSLVTGFSGYTF. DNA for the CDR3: TGTGCCAGCAGCTTAGTGACAGGGTTCTCTGGCTACACCTTC.

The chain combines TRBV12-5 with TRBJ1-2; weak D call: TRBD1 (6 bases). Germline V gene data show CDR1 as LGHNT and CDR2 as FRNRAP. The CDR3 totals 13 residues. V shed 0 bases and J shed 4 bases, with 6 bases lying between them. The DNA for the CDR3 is TGTGCTAGTGGTTTGGTAGGGGGCTATGGCTACACCTTC. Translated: CASGLVGGYGYTF.

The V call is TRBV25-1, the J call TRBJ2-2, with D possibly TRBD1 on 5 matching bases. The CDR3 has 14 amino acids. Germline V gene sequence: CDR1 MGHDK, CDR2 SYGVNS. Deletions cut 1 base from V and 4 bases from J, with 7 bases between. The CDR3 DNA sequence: TGTGCCAGCAGTGAATCACAGGTCACCGGGGAGCTGTTTTTT. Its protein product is CASSESQVTGELFF.

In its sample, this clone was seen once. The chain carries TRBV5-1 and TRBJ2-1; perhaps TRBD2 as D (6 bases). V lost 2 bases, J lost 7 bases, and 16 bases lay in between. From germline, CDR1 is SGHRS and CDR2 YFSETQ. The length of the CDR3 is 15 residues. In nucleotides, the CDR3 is TGCGCCAGCAGCTTAGGGGCGGGAATTTTGAATGAGCAGTTCTTC. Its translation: CASSLGAGILNEQFF.

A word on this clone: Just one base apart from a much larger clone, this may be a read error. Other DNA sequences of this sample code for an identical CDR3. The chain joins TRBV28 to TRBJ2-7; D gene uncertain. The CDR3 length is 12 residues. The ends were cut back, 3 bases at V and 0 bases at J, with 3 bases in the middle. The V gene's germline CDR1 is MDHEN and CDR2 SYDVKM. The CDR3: CASSFSSYEQYF. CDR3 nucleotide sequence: TGTGCCAGCAGTTTCAGCTCCTACGAGCAGTACTTC. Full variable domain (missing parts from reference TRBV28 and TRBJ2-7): DVKVTQSSRYLVKRTGEKVFLECVQDMDHENMFWYRQDPGLGLRLIYFSYDVKMKEKGDIPEGYSVSREKKERFSLILESASTNQTSMYLCASSFSSYEQYFGPGTRLTVT.

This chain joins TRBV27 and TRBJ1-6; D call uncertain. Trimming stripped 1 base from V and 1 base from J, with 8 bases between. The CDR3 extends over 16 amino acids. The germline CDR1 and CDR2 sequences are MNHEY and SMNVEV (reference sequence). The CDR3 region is CASSLFGVSYNSPLHF. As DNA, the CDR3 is TGTGCCAGCAGTTTATTCGGGGTATCCTATAATTCACCCCTCCACTTT.

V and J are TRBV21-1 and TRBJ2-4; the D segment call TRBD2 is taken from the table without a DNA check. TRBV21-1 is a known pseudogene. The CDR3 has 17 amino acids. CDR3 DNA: TGTGCCAGCAGCGTTCGACGGTCCGCCCTAGGCAAAAACATTCAGTACTTC. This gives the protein CASSVRRSALGKNIQYF.

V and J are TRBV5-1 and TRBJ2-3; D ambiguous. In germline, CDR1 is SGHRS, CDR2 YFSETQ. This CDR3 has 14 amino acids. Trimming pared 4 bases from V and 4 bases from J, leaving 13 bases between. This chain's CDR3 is CASSLVVGPDTQYF. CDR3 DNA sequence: TGCGCCAGCAGCCTAGTAGTAGGCCCAGATACGCAGTATTTT.

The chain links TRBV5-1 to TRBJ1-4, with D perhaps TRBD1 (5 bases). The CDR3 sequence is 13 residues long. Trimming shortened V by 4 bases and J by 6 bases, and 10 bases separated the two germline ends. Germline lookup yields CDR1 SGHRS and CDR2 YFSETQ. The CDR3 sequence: CASSGQGHEKLFF. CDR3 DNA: TGCGCCAGCAGCGGGCAGGGTCATGAAAAACTGTTTTTT.

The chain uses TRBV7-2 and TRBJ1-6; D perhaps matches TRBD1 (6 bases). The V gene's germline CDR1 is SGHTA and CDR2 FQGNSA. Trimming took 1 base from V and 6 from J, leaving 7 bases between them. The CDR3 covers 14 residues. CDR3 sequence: CASSLDRVNSPLHF. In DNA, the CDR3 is TGTGCCAGCAGCTTAGACAGGGTTAATTCACCCCTCCACTTT.

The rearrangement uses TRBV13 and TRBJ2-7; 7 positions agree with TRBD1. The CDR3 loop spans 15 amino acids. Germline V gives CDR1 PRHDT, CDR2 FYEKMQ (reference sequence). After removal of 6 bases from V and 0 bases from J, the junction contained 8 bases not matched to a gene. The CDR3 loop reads CASRSRDSFSYEQYF. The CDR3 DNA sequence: TGTGCCAGCAGGTCCCGGGACAGCTTCTCCTACGAGCAGTACTTC.

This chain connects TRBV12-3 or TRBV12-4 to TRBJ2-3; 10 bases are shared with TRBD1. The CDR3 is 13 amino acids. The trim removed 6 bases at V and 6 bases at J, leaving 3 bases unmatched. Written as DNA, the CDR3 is TGTGCCAGCAGGGACAGGGGGGCGGATACGCAGTATTTT. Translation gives CASRDRGADTQYF.

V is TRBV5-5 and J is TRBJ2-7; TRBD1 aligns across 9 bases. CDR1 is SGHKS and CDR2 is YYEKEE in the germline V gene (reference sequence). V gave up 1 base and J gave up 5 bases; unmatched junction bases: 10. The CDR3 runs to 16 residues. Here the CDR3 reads CASSLFPGQGGHEQYF. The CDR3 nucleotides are TGTGCCAGCAGCTTGTTTCCGGGACAGGGCGGCCACGAGCAGTACTTC.